Presented here are 23 T cell receptor beta chains from one specimen sequenced in a study of hypomethylating agent response in myelodysplastic syndrome. Here immunoSEQ multiplex PCR was the method, and the copy in TCRdb shows in-frame clones only, minus some. This sample has several thousand clones; roughly nine tenths occur once, and the top ten carry under 15%. The sample was bone marrow, taken before or after starting hypomethylating agent treatment for myelodysplastic syndrome (not recorded which). All receptors derive from a human donor with myelodysplastic syndrome.

The chain joins TRBV9 to TRBJ1-4; TRBD1 aligns across 8 bases. This CDR3 is 14 amino acids long. Looked up from germline, CDR1 is SGDLS and CDR2 is YYNGEE. The V segment lost 6 bases and the J segment 8 bases; nucleotides outside the gene matches: 9. CDR3 protein: CASNKTGVWEKLFF. CDR3 bases: TGTGCCAGCAACAAGACAGGGGTATGGGAAAAACTGTTTTTT.

This chain links TRBV25-1 with TRBJ1-1, with D hard to call. CDR1 is MGHDK, CDR2 SYGVNS, per germline. This CDR3 has 15 residues. The ends were cut back, 3 bases at V and 2 bases at J, with 13 bases in the middle. CDR3 amino acids: CASSDSGDHNTEAFF. CDR3 nucleotide sequence: TGTGCCAGCAGTGACTCCGGTGACCATAACACTGAAGCTTTCTTT.

This chain links TRBV7-6 with TRBJ2-7, with 12 bases that match TRBD2. From germline, CDR1 is SGHVS and CDR2 FNYEAQ. CDR3 length: 17 residues. J was trimmed by 5 bases and V by 5 bases; bases with no gene match: 13. In DNA form, the CDR3 reads TGTGCCAGCAGCGGCCGACTAGCGGGGGACGGGAGGGACGAGCAGTACTTC. The encoded protein is CASSGRLAGDGRDEQYF.

This clone was counted a single time. This sequence joins TRBV6-1 and TRBJ2-6; D call uncertain. Germline V lookup: CDR1 MNHNS, CDR2 SASEGT. The CDR3 covers 14 residues. V dropped 5 bases and J dropped 0 bases, with 5 bases sitting between them. This chain's CDR3 is CASSLNSGANVLTF. CDR3 nucleotides: TGTGCCAGCAGTTTAAACTCTGGGGCCAACGTCCTGACTTTC.

The chain uses TRBV7-8 and TRBJ1-2; the match to TRBD1 covers 9 bases. Germline lookup yields CDR1 SGHVS and CDR2 FQNEAQ. The CDR3 has 17 amino acids. V dropped 6 bases and J dropped 3; count of bases not matched to a gene: 14. The CDR3 sequence is CASRPIRRDRVDYGYTF. The CDR3, as DNA: TGTGCCAGCAGGCCAATCCGCCGGGACAGGGTCGACTATGGCTACACCTTC. Looking up the rest from reference TRBV7-8 and TRBJ1-2 gives the full variable domain: GAGVSQSPRYKVAKRGQDVALRCDPISGHVSLFWYQQALGQGPEFLTYFQNEAQLDKSGLPSDRFFAERPEGSVSTLKIQRTQQEDSAVYLCASRPIRRDRVDYGYTFGSGTRLTVV.

V gene TRBV21-1 combines with J gene TRBJ1-1; TRBD1 was called by the table and not checked on the DNA. TRBV21-1 is described as a pseudogene. This CDR3 spans 15 amino acids. The CDR3 region is CASRQGPFQETEAFF. The CDR3 DNA reads TGTGCCAGCAGACAGGGGCCCTTTCAAGAGACTGAAGCTTTCTTT.

The chain is built from TRBV5-8 and TRBJ1-6; D remains ambiguous. V shed 2 bases and J shed 9 bases, with 12 bases lying between them. Germline assignment: CDR1 SGHTS and CDR2 YDEGEE. The CDR3 contains 14 residues. This CDR3 is CASSLGRLRSPLHF. In nucleotides, the CDR3 is TGTGCCAGCAGCTTAGGGAGACTTCGTTCACCCCTCCACTTT.

The chain couples TRBV19 to TRBJ1-4; 8 bases fit TRBD1. The CDR3 contains 14 residues. After removal of 9 bases from V and 1 base from J, the junction contained 4 bases not matched to a gene. The germline gives CDR1 LNHDA, CDR2 SQIVND (reference sequence). Here the CDR3 reads CASNRGRTNEKLFF. The CDR3 coding sequence is TGTGCCAGCAACAGGGGGAGAACTAATGAAAAACTGTTTTTT. Filled out from reference TRBV19 and TRBJ1-4, the complete variable domain reads DGGITQSPKYLFRKEGQNVTLSCEQNLNHDAMYWYRQDPGQGLRLIYYSQIVNDFQKGDIAEGYSVSREKKESFPLTVTSAQKNPTAFYLCASNRGRTNEKLFFGSGTQLSVL.

This chain links TRBV7-9 with TRBJ2-1; the D gene is possibly TRBD1 (7 bases). Trimming pared 5 bases from V and 2 bases from J, leaving 13 bases between. Germline V lookup: CDR1 SEHNR, CDR2 FQNEAQ (reference sequence). The CDR3 is 15 amino acids. CDR3 sequence reads: CASSRRGVTYNEQFF. The CDR3 DNA follows: TGTGCCAGCAGCCGCAGGGGGGTCACCTACAATGAGCAGTTCTTC.

J is TRBJ1-1 and V is TRBV11-3, with D perhaps matching TRBD1 (5 bases). CDR1 and CDR2 from the germline V gene are SGHNT and YENEEA. CDR3 size: 14 residues. Trimming cost V 1 base and J 1 base, with 7 bases left between them. CDR3 in amino acids: CASSLAGRNTEAFF. CDR3 DNA: TGTGCCAGCAGCTTAGCAGGGCGGAACACTGAAGCTTTCTTT.

The chain recombines TRBV9 with TRBJ2-7; TRBD2 might be the D (6 bases). The CDR3 length is 15 residues. CDR1 is SGDLS and CDR2 is YYNGEE in the germline V gene. The V gene lost 4 bases and the J gene lost 2 bases, with 16 bases spanning the gap. The CDR3 loop is CASSPLTTSTYEQYF. DNA for the CDR3: TGTGCCAGCAGCCCTCTCACGACTAGTACCTACGAGCAGTACTTC.

The chain carries TRBV7-9 and TRBJ2-2; D is ambiguous. This CDR3 has 13 residues. V lost 5 bases to trimming and J lost 6 bases, with 10 bases between them. CDR1 and CDR2 from the germline V gene are SEHNR and FQNEAQ (reference sequence). The CDR3 is CASSLTGAGELFF. CDR3 bases: TGTGCCAGCAGCCTTACTGGCGCCGGGGAGCTGTTTTTT.

This chain joins TRBV7-2 and TRBJ1-6, with D uncertain. The germline V and J ends were trimmed by 1 base and 6 bases, with 13 bases remaining between them. Germline-derived CDR1 and CDR2 are SGHTA and FQGNSA. This CDR3 region has 16 residues. The CDR3 loop is CASSLVLLAGNSPLHF. CDR3 nucleotides: TGTGCCAGCAGCTTAGTTTTGCTGGCGGGTAATTCACCCCTCCACTTT.

The genes are TRBV11-2 and TRBJ2-1, with 9 bases that match TRBD2. Germline CDR1 reads SGHAT; CDR2 reads FQNNGV. CDR3 length equals 17 residues. Trimming removed 2 bases from V and 3 bases from J; junction bases left unmatched: 8. CDR3 coding DNA: TGTGCCAGCAGCTTACCCTCAGGCGGGGGGGACTACAATGAGCAGTTCTTC. Its translation is CASSLPSGGGDYNEQFF.

CDR3 region: CASSKGGSNTIYF. The DNA for the CDR3 is TGCGCCAGCAGTAAAGGGGGCAGTAACACCATATATTTT. This sequence joins TRBV10-2 and TRBJ1-3; TRBD1 matches at 7 bases. V shed 5 bases and J 7 bases; nucleotides not matched to a gene: 5. The CDR3 totals 13 residues. Germline V gene lookup returns CDR1 WSHSY and CDR2 SAAADI.

The rearrangement joins TRBV19 to TRBJ1-2; D is unclear. The CDR3 has 14 amino acids. CDR1 LNHDA and CDR2 SQIVND come from the germline V gene (reference sequence). V lost 1 base and J 9 bases, leaving 15 bases between the germline ends. The CDR3 sequence: CASSIVGGSQSYTF. In DNA, the CDR3 is TGTGCCAGTAGTATAGTCGGTGGCAGTCAGAGCTACACCTTC. The full variable domain, with the rest looked up from reference TRBV19 and TRBJ1-2, is DGGITQSPKYLFRKEGQNVTLSCEQNLNHDAMYWYRQDPGQGLRLIYYSQIVNDFQKGDIAEGYSVSREKKESFPLTVTSAQKNPTAFYLCASSIVGGSQSYTFGSGTRLTVV.

The J gene is TRBJ1-2, the V gene TRBV19, with no clear D. Trimming shortened V by 4 bases and J by 0 bases, and 12 bases separated the two germline ends. The CDR3 loop spans 15 amino acids. CDR1 LNHDA and CDR2 SQIVND come from the germline V gene (reference sequence). Here the CDR3 DNA reads TGTGCCAGTAGTACCCGGGGAGAAGCTAACTATGGCTACACCTTC. It yields the protein CASSTRGEANYGYTF.

This clone was seen a handful of times. The chain joins TRBV7-9 to TRBJ1-2; the D gene is possibly TRBD1 (5 bases). This CDR3 has 15 residues. CDR1 SEHNR and CDR2 FQNEAQ come from the germline V gene (reference sequence). V lost 5 bases and J 1 base, leaving 14 bases between the germline ends. The CDR3 nucleotides are TGTGCCAGCAGCCAAACCGGGACGTATAACTATGGCTACACCTTC. It encodes CASSQTGTYNYGYTF.

The chain links TRBV5-1 to TRBJ2-3; TRBD2 agrees at 7 bases. V was pared by 1 base and J by 1 base, with 6 bases of the junction left unmatched. CDR1 is SGHRS and CDR2 is YFSETQ in the germline V gene. The CDR3 is made up of 16 amino acids. The CDR3 DNA follows: TGCGCCAGCAGCTTGTATCCGGCGGGGGGCACAGATACGCAGTATTTT. It is translated as CASSLYPAGGTDTQYF.

The chain uses TRBV6-5 and TRBJ2-7; perhaps TRBD1 as D (6 bases). CDR3 length: 12 residues. V lost 2 bases, J lost 8 bases, and 10 bases lay in between. Germline loops: CDR1 MNHEY, CDR2 SVGAGI. The CDR3 DNA follows: TGTGCCAGCAGTTACATAGGACAGCAGCAGTACTTC. It codes for CASSYIGQQQYF.

The chain employs TRBV9 and TRBJ1-4; D is unresolved. CDR1 is SGDLS, CDR2 YYNGEE, per germline. V lost 0 bases and J 4 bases, leaving 10 bases between the germline ends. This CDR3 has 15 residues. The chain's CDR3 is CASSVGSALNEKLFF. Here the CDR3 DNA reads TGTGCCAGCAGCGTAGGCTCGGCCCTTAATGAAAAACTGTTTTTT.

The chain carries TRBV9 and TRBJ1-1; D may be TRBD1 (5 bases). Germline V gives CDR1 SGDLS, CDR2 YYNGEE. The V and J ends lost 0 bases and 4 bases respectively, with 10 bases between them. This CDR3 is 14 amino acids long. The CDR3 sequence: CASSVGGIGTEAFF. CDR3 DNA sequence: TGTGCCAGCAGCGTAGGGGGCATAGGCACTGAAGCTTTCTTT.

The V and J genes are TRBV2 and TRBJ2-6, with D unclear. V was pared by 6 bases and J by 4 bases, with 10 bases between. Germline lookup yields CDR1 SNHLY and CDR2 FYNNEI. The CDR3 spans 14 residues. The chain's CDR3 is CASRTEPGANVLTF. The DNA for the CDR3 is TGTGCCAGCAGAACCGAACCCGGGGCCAACGTCCTGACTTTC.